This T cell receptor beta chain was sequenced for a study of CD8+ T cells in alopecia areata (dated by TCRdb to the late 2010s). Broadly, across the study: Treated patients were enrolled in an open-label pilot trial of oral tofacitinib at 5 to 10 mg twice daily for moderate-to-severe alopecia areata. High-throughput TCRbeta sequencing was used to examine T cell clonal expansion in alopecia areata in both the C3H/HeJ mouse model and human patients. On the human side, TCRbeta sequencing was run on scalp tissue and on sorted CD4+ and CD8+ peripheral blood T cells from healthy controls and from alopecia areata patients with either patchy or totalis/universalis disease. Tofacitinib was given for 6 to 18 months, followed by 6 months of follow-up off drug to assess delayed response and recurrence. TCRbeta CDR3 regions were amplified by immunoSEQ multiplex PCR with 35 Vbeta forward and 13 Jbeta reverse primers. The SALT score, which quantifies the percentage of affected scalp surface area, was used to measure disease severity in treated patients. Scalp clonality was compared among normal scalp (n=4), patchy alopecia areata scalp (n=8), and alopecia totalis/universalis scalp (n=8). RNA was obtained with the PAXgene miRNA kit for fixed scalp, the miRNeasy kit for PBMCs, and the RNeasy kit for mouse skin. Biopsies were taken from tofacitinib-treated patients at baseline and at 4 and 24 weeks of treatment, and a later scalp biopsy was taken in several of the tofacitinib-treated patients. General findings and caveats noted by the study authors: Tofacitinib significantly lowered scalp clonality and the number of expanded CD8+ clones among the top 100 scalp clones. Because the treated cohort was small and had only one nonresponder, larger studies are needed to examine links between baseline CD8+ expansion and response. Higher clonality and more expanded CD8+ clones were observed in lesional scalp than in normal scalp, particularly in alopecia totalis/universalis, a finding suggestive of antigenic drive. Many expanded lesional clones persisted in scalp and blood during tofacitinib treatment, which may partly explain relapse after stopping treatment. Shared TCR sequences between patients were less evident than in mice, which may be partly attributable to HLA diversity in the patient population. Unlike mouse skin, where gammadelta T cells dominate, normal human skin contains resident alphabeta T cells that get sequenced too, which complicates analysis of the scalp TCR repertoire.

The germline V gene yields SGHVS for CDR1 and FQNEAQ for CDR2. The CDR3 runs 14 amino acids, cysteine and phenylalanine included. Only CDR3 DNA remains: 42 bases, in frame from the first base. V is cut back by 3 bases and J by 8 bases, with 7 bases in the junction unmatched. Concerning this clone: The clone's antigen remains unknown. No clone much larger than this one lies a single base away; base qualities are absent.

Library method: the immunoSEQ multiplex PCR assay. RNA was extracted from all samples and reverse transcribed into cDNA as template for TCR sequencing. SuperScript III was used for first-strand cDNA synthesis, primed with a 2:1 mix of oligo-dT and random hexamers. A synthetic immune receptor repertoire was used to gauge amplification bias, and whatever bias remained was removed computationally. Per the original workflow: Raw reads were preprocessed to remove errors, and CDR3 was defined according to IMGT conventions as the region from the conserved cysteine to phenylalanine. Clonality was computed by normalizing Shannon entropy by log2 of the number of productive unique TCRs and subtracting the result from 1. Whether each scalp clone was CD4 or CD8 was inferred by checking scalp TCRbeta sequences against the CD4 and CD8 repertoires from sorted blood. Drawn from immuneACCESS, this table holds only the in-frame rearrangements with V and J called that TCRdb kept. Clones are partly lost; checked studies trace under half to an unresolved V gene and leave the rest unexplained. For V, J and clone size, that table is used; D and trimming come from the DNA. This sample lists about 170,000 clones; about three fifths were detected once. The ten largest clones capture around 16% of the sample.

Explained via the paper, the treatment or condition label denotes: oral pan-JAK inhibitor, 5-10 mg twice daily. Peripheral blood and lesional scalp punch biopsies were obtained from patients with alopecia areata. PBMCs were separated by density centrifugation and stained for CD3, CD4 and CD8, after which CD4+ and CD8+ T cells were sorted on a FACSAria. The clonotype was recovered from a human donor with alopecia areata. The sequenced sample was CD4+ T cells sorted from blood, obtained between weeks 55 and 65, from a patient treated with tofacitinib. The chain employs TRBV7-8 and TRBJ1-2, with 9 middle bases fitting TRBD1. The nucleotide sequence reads TGTGCCAGCAGCTTGGACAGGGGTCGGGAGGGCTACACCTTC. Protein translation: CASSLDRGREGYTF.